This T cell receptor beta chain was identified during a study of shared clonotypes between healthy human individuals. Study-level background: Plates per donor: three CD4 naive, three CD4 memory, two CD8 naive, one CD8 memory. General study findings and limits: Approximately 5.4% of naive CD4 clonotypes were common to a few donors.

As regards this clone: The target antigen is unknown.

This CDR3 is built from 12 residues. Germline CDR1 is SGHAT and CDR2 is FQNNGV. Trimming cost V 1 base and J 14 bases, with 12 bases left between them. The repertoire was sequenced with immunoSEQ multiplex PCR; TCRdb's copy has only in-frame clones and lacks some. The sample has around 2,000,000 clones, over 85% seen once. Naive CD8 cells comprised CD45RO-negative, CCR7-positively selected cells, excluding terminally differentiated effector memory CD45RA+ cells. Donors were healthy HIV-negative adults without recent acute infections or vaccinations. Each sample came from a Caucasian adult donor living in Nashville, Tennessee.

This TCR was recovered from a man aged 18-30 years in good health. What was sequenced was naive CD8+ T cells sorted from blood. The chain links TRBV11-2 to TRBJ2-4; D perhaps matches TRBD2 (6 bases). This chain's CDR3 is CASSLVTGVKYF. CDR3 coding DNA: TGTGCCAGCAGCTTAGTCACGGGGGTGAAGTACTTC.